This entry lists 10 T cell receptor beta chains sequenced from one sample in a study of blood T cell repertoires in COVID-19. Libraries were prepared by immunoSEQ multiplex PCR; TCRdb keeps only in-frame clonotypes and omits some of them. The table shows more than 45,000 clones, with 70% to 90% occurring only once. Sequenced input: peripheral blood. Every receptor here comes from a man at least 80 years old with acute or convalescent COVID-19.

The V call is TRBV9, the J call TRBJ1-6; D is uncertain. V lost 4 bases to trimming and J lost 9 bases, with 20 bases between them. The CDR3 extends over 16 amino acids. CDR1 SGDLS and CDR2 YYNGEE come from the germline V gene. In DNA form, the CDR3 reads TGTGCCAGCAGCCCGCGCTCGAGTCAGGAAATTTCACCCCTCCACTTT. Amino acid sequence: CASSPRSSQEISPLHF.

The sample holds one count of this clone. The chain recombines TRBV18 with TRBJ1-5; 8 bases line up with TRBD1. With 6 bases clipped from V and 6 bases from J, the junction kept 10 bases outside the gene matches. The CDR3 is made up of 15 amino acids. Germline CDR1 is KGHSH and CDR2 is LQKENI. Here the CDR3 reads CASSPDRGEGQPQHF. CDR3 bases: TGTGCCAGCTCCCCTGACAGGGGTGAGGGTCAGCCCCAGCATTTT. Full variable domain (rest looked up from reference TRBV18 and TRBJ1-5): NAGVMQNPRHLVRRRGQEARLRCSPMKGHSHVYWYRQLPEEGLKFMVYLQKENIIDESGMPKERFSAEFPKEGPSILRIQQVVRGDSAAYFCASSPDRGEGQPQHFGDGTRLSIL.

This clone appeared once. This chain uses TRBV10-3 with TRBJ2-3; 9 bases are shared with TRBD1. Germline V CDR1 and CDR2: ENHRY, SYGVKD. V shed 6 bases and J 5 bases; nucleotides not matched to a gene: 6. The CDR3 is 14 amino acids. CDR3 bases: TGTGCCATCAGCCCCGGACAGGGGTTAGATACGCAGTATTTT. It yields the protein CAISPGQGLDTQYF.

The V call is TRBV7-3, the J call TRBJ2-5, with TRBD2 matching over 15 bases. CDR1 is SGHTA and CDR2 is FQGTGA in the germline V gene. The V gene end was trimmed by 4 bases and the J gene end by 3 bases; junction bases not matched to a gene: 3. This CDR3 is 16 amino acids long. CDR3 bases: TGTGCCAGCAGCTCGGGACTAGCGGGGGGTAAAGAGACCCAGTACTTC. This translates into CASSSGLAGGKETQYF. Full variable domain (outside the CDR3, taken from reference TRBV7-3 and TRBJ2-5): GAGVSQTPSNKVTEKGKYVELRCDPISGHTALYWYRQSLGQGPEFLIYFQGTGAADDSGLPNDRFFAVRPEGSVSTLKIQRTERGDSAVYLCASSSGLAGGKETQYFGPGTRLLVL.

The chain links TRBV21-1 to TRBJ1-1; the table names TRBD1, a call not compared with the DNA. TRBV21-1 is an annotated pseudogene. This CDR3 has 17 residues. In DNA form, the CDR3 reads TGTGCCAGCAGTCAAAGGGGCGCAGGAGACGTGAACACTGAAGCTTTCTTT. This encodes CASSQRGAGDVNTEAFF.

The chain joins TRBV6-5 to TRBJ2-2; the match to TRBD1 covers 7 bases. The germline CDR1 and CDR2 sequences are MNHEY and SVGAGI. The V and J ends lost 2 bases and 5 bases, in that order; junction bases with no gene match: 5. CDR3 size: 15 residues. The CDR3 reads CASSYRGLRTGELFF. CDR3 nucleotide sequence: TGTGCCAGCAGTTACAGGGGGCTGAGAACCGGGGAGCTGTTTTTT.

The CDR3 nucleotides read TGTGCCAGCGGCGAGCAGGGGGGTAATTCACCCCTCCACTTT. Amino acid sequence: CASGEQGGNSPLHF. This chain joins TRBV6-5 and TRBJ1-6; TRBD1 aligns across 7 bases. This CDR3 has 14 amino acids. Germline loops: CDR1 MNHEY, CDR2 SVGAGI. The ends lost 8 bases at V and 6 bases at J; junction bases unmatched: 7.

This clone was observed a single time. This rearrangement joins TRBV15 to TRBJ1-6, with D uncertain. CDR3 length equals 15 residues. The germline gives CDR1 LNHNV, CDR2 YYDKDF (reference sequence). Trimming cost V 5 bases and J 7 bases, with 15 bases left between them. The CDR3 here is CATSGRQAWNSPLHF. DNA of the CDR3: TGTGCCACCAGCGGCCGCCAGGCCTGGAATTCACCCCTCCACTTT.

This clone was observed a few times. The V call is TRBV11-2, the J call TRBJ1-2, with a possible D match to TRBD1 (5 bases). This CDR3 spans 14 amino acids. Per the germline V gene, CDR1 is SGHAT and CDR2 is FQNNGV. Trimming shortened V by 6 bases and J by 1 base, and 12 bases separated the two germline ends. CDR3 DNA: TGTGCCAGCAGGAACCGCGGGGGTAACTATGGCTACACCTTC. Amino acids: CASRNRGGNYGYTF.

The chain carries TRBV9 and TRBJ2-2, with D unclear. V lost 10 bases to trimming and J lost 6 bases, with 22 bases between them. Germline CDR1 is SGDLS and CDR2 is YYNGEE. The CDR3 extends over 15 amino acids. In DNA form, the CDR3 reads TGTGCCCGTCACGACGGGTGTTTGGGTCCCGGGGAGCTGTTTTTT. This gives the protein CARHDGCLGPGELFF.